This T cell receptor beta chain was observed in a study of control samples from healthy donors and cancer patients. V was trimmed by 6 bases and J by 1 base, leaving 12 bases between them. Germline CDR1 reads MGHDK; CDR2 reads SYGVNS. The length of the CDR3 is 14 residues. The table came from immunoSEQ multiplex PCR; TCRdb's copy has only in-frame clones and leaves some out. The sample has approximately 130,000 clones, about nine tenths seen once. This chain connects TRBV25-1 to TRBJ1-1; a possible D gene is TRBD1 (5 bases). The receptor was isolated from a man between 35 and 55 years old in good health. The sequenced material came from blood. This chain's CDR3 is CASSTGWTNTEAFF. As DNA, the CDR3 is TGTGCCAGCAGCACAGGATGGACGAACACTGAAGCTTTCTTT.